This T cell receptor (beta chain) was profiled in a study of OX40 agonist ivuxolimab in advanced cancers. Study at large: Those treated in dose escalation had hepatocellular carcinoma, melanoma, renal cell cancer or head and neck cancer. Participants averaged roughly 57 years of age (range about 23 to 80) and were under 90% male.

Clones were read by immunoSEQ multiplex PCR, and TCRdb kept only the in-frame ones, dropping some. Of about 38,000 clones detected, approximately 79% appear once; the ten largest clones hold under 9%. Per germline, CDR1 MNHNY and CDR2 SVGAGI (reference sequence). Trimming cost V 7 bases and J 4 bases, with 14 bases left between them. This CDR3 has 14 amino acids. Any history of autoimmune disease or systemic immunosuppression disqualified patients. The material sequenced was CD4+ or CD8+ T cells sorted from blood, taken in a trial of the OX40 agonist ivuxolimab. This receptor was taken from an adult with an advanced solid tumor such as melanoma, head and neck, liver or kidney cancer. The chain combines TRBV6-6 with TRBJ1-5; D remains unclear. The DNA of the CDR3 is TGTGCCAGCACCCCGGGTGGTGGTAATCAGCCCCAGCATTTT. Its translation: CASTPGGGNQPQHF.